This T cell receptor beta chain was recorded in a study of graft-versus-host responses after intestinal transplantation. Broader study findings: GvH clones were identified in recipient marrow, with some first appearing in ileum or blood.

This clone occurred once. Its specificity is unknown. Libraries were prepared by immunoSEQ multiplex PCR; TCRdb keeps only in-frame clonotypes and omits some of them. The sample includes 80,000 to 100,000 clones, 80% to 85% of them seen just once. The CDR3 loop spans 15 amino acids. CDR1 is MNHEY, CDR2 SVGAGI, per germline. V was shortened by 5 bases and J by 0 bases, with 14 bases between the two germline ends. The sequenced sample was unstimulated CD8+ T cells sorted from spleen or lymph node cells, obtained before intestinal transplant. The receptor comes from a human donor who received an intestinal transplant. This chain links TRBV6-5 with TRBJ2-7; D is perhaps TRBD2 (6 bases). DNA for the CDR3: TGTGCCAGCAGTCCCCTAGCGCAAAGCTCCTACGAGCAGTACTTC. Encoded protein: CASSPLAQSSYEQYF.